Listed below are T cell receptor beta chains from one sample, sequenced in a study of CD8 T cells in Susac syndrome. MiXCR, run by TCRdb on the immunoSEQ multiplex PCR reads, gives a single entry per CDR3 protein. The sample has 230,000 or so distinct CDR3 sequences; approximately 95% are singletons. The source material was CD4+ T cells from PBMCs. The receptors were gathered from a human donor with multiple sclerosis. The CDR3 runs from the conserved cysteine through the conserved F or W. D genes are given only for firm matches. Rows may omit the clone size; those that give it use once, few, many or a size class.

v_gene,abundance,d_gene,j_gene,CDR3aa,CDR3nt
TRBV20-1,NA,TRBD1,TRBJ1-2,CSARTGGHGYTF,TGCAGTGCTAGGACAGGGGGCCACGGCTACACCTTC
TRBV7-9,NA,NA,TRBJ1-2,CASSHPGGDGYTF,TGTGCCAGCAGCCATCCGGGGGGCGATGGCTACACCTTC
TRBV20-1,NA,TRBD2,TRBJ2-1,CSASPTSGRALDEQFF,TGCAGTGCTAGCCCGACTAGCGGGAGGGCCTTAGATGAGCAGTTCTTC
TRBV30,NA,NA,TRBJ1-1,CAWSRENTEAFF,TGTGCCTGGAGTCGGGAGAACACTGAAGCTTTCTTT
TRBV2,NA,NA,TRBJ1-1,CASSERGSEAFF,TGTGCCAGCAGTGAAAGGGGGAGTGAAGCTTTCTTT
TRBV3-1,once,NA,TRBJ1-6,CASSRLVWSPLHF,TGTGCCAGCAGCCGACTCGTTTGGTCACCCCTCCACTTT
TRBV27,NA,TRBD2,TRBJ2-3,CASQERGLSTDTQYF,TGTGCCAGTCAGGAGCGGGGACTCAGCACAGATACGCAGTATTTT
TRBV30,NA,NA,TRBJ1-2,CAWSLRRASGYTF,TGTGCCTGGAGTTTACGGAGGGCCTCTGGCTACACCTTC
TRBV20-1,NA,NA,TRBJ2-5,CSALRDGQETQYF,TGCAGTGCTCTGCGGGACGGCCAAGAGACCCAGTACTTC
TRBV12-3/TRBV12-4,NA,TRBD2,TRBJ2-2,CASSPGLAGTGELFF,TGTGCCAGCAGCCCCGGACTAGCGGGGACCGGGGAGCTGTTTTTT
TRBV20-1,NA,NA,TRBJ2-2,CSAPISGELFF,TGCAGTGCTCCTATCTCCGGAGAGCTGTTTTTT
TRBV15,NA,NA,TRBJ1-6,CATSRAGGPYNSPLHF,TGTGCCACCAGCAGAGCTGGGGGCCCCTATAATTCACCCCTCCACTTT
TRBV20-1,NA,TRBD2,TRBJ2-1,CSARKLAALGNEQFF,TGCAGTGCTAGGAAACTAGCGGCCCTTGGGAATGAGCAGTTCTTC
TRBV11-2,NA,TRBD2,TRBJ2-7,CASSTILRGDYEQYF,TGTGCCAGCAGTACGATCCTGCGGGGGGACTACGAGCAGTACTTC
TRBV29-1,NA,NA,TRBJ1-1,CSVRQGGANTEAFF,TGCAGCGTTCGTCAGGGAGGCGCCAACACTGAAGCTTTCTTT
TRBV28,NA,TRBD2,TRBJ2-7,CASFTSGSRNSYEQYF,TGTGCCAGCTTTACTAGCGGGAGCCGCAACTCCTACGAGCAGTACTTC
TRBV24-1,NA,TRBD1,TRBJ1-5,CATSDTQGIGNQPQHF,TGTGCCACCAGTGATACACAGGGGATAGGCAATCAGCCCCAGCATTTT
TRBV28,NA,NA,TRBJ1-2,CASSRAGNYGYTF,TGTGCCAGCAGTCGAGCAGGGAACTATGGCTACACCTTC
TRBV29-1,NA,TRBD1,TRBJ1-2,CSVARDRGLLGYGYTF,TGCAGCGTTGCCCGGGACAGGGGACTTCTGGGATATGGCTACACCTTC
TRBV29-1,NA,NA,TRBJ2-1,CSVRGNEQFF,TGCAGCGTTCGGGGCAATGAGCAGTTCTTC
TRBV9,NA,NA,TRBJ2-7,CASSVSASYEQYF,TGTGCCAGCAGCGTATCTGCTTCCTACGAGCAGTACTTC
TRBV11-2,once,NA,TRBJ2-7,CASSLASVYEQYF,TGTGCCAGCAGCTTAGCTTCCGTCTACGAGCAGTACTTC
TRBV30,NA,NA,TRBJ1-2,CAWEPWTDGYTF,TGTGCCTGGGAACCATGGACTGATGGCTACACCTTC
TRBV4-1,NA,NA,TRBJ1-4,CASSQDQGRPNEKLFF,TGCGCCAGCAGCCAAGATCAAGGACGGCCGAATGAAAAACTGTTTTTT
TRBV5-6,NA,NA,TRBJ2-7,CASGQFSHEQYF,TGTGCCAGCGGACAGTTTAGCCACGAGCAGTACTTC
TRBV29-1,NA,TRBD2,TRBJ2-7,CSVLTSGGSYEQYF,TGCAGCGTTTTGACTAGCGGGGGCTCCTACGAGCAGTACTTC
TRBV18,NA,TRBD1,TRBJ2-3,CASSPGQGEADTQYF,TGTGCCAGCTCTCCAGGACAGGGAGAGGCAGATACGCAGTATTTT
TRBV30,NA,TRBD1,TRBJ1-2,CAWSRQGFYGYTF,TGTGCCTGGAGTAGACAGGGATTCTATGGCTACACCTTC
TRBV11-2,NA,NA,TRBJ1-5,CASSLRGGPNQPQHF,TGTGCCAGCAGCTTGAGAGGGGGGCCGAATCAGCCCCAGCATTTT
TRBV6-5,NA,TRBD2,TRBJ2-7,CASRISSGSYEQYF,TGTGCCAGCAGGATATCTAGCGGGAGCTACGAGCAGTACTTC
TRBV3-1,NA,NA,TRBJ2-7,CASSSRGTYEQYF,TGTGCCAGCAGCTCCAGGGGCACCTACGAGCAGTACTTC
TRBV10-3,NA,NA,TRBJ2-2,CAISVGAAGELFF,TGTGCCATCAGTGTGGGGGCGGCCGGGGAGCTGTTTTTT
TRBV29-1,NA,TRBD1,TRBJ2-1,CSCLQGVSYNEQFF,TGCAGCTGTCTTCAGGGGGTATCCTACAATGAGCAGTTCTTC
TRBV29-1,NA,NA,TRBJ1-2,CSVGGYYGYTF,TGCAGCGTTGGGGGTTACTATGGCTACACCTTC
TRBV27,NA,TRBD2,TRBJ2-7,CASSLRAASGTYEQYF,TGTGCCAGCAGTTTAAGGGCGGCTAGCGGAACCTACGAGCAGTACTTC
TRBV12-3/TRBV12-4,NA,NA,TRBJ2-1,CASSSSDLYNEQFF,TGTGCCAGCAGTTCCTCGGACCTCTACAATGAGCAGTTCTTC
TRBV20-1,NA,NA,TRBJ2-1,CSATGSHAYNEQFF,TGCAGTGCTACAGGGTCTCACGCTTACAATGAGCAGTTCTTC
TRBV20-1,NA,NA,TRBJ1-6,CSALGTRNSPLHF,TGCAGTGCTCTGGGAACCAGGAATTCACCCCTCCACTTT
TRBV7-9,NA,TRBD2,TRBJ2-7,CASSLGLAGGITYEQYF,TGTGCCAGCAGCTTAGGGCTAGCGGGGGGGATCACCTACGAGCAGTACTTC
TRBV20-1,once,TRBD2,TRBJ2-5,CSAKGLADSQETQYF,TGCAGTGCTAAGGGACTAGCGGATTCCCAAGAGACCCAGTACTTC
TRBV19,NA,TRBD2,TRBJ2-5,CASSGGLAGVETQYF,TGTGCCAGTAGTGGAGGACTAGCGGGAGTGGAGACCCAGTACTTC
TRBV29-1,NA,NA,TRBJ1-3,CSDQGQFSGNTIYF,TGCAGCGATCAAGGACAGTTCTCTGGAAACACCATATATTTT
TRBV20-1,once,NA,TRBJ2-5,CSAPGPAPETQYF,TGCAGTGCCCCTGGACCCGCCCCAGAGACCCAGTACTTC
TRBV6-5,NA,NA,TRBJ2-2,CASSSPTRRNTGELFF,TGTGCCAGCAGTTCGCCGACCCGGAGAAACACCGGGGAGCTGTTTTTT
TRBV29-1,NA,NA,TRBJ1-2,CSVEGGNGYTF,TGCAGCGTTGAAGGGGGCAATGGCTACACCTTC
TRBV7-9,NA,NA,TRBJ1-2,CASSLGRQSYGYTF,TGTGCCAGCAGCTTAGGACGGCAGAGCTATGGCTACACCTTC
TRBV6-1,few,NA,TRBJ2-7,CASRRNDEQYF,TGTGCCAGCAGGCGCAACGACGAGCAGTACTTC
TRBV27,once,NA,TRBJ2-2,CASSWGSGGTGELFF,TGTGCCAGCAGCTGGGGCTCCGGAGGCACCGGGGAGCTGTTTTTT